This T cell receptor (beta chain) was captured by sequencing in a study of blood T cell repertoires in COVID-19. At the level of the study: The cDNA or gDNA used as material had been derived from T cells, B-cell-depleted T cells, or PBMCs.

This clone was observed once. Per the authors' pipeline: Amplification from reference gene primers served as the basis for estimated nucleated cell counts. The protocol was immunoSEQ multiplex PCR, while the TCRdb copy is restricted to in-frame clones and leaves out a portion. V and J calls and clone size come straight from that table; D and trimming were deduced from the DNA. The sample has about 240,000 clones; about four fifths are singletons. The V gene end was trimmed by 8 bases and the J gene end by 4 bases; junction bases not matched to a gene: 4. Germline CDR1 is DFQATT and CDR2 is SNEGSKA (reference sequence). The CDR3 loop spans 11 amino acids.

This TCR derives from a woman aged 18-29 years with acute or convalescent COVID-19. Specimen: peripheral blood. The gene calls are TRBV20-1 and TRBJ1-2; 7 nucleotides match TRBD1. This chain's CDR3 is CSLPGGYGYTF. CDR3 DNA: TGCAGTCTACCAGGGGGCTATGGCTACACCTTC.